This T cell receptor beta chain appears in the sequencing data of a study of CD8 T cells in ankylosing spondylitis. The CDR3 extends over 12 amino acids. Trimming left V 5 bases short and J 15 bases short, with 17 bases between. This clonotype has just a few counts. TCRdb itself ran the 5' RACE reads through MiXCR, one entry per CDR3 protein. In the table there are 250,000 to 300,000 distinct CDR3 sequences, 18% of which are singletons. The chain uses TRBV12-3 or TRBV12-4 and TRBJ2-1; D is undetermined. The receptor was derived from a male donor with ankylosing spondylitis or in good health (not recorded which). The specimen sequenced was blood, either unsorted or a sorted T cell fraction (not recorded which). CDR3 loop: CASSLPLYLPFF. The CDR3 bases are TGTGCCAGCAGTCTCCCTTTATATTTGCCGTTCTTC.